This record concerns one T cell receptor beta chain sequence. Its target is not known. The data are from a study of blood T cells in healthy people across ages. Overall study results and limits: The long-lived group displayed more naive CD4+ cells, plus higher diversity, than the aged donors did.

Germline trimming cut 7 bases from V and 3 bases from J; bases unmatched to any gene: 8. CDR1 MNHEY and CDR2 SVGEGT come from the germline V gene. CDR3 length equals 16 residues. Together with a sample-barcoded 5' primer, a J-beta primer mix was included in a second PCR lasting roughly 6 to 12 cycles. A template-switch adaptor that had 12 random nucleotides put a tag on each cDNA molecule. TCRdb called the 5' RACE reads again in MiXCR, with one record for every CDR3 protein. The data contain roughly 800,000 distinct CDR3 sequences, around 25% of them singletons. A further study also used this sample, focusing on T cells of mothers and their children. Per that study: The yield was over 9.5 million TCR beta CDR3 reads from each mother and a few million from each child. Nobody spotted any persistent microchimeric T cell clones.

The sample consisted of blood. This sequence was found in a boy aged 5-17 years in good health. The gene calls are TRBV6-2 or TRBV6-3 and TRBJ2-1, with 11 bases matching TRBD2. CDR3 DNA sequence: TGTGCCAGCATGGTACTCGGACTAGCGGGCTACAATGAGCAGTTCTTC. Translation: CASMVLGLAGYNEQFF.